This TCR beta chain was identified during a study of cytomegalovirus exposure and HLA in healthy donors. Study-wide background: Earlier findings included 117 million unique TCR beta sequences obtained from 150 million to 200 million T cells. Overall study findings and caveats: An analysis that came later showed most CMV-associated TCR beta chains appearing HLA-restricted. Among TCR sequences, most were rare, though some public TCRs appeared in many donors.

The PCR used 60 Vbeta and 13 Jbeta primers. Using immunoSEQ multiplex PCR, the repertoire was profiled, and TCRdb retains in-frame clones only, with some absent. The data contain about 160,000 clones, 70% to 90% of them singletons. As for this clone: Its antigen is currently unknown.

The sequence was collected from a man aged 18 to 30 in good health and CMV-seropositive. The sequencing input was PBMCs.

The chain's CDR3 is CASSQAGSREQYF. Written as DNA, the CDR3 is TGCGCCAGCAGCCAGGCCGGATCGAGGGAGCAGTACTTC. The rearrangement links TRBV4-3 to TRBJ2-7; D gene uncertain. The CDR3 is 13 residues long. Trimming shortened V by 3 bases and J by 7 bases, and 13 bases separated the two germline ends. Germline CDR1 and CDR2: LGHNA and YSLEER.